This T cell receptor (beta chain) derives from a study of cytomegalovirus exposure and HLA in healthy donors. Turning to this clone: Its antigen remains unidentified.

General observations from the study: With later analysis, a missense DCLRE1C variant became linked to TCR beta V- and J-gene trimming. Later findings reportedly placed an Asian-associated ancestry cluster below the approximately 650-donor mean for N-insertions.

The PCR was carried out with 60 Vbeta primers and 13 Jbeta primers. Study processing details: Roughly 80 million unique TCR beta chains, about 12 million shared, were counted in a later analysis. Sequencing was performed with immunoSEQ multiplex PCR; in TCRdb, only in-frame clones are kept and a portion is missing. The V and J calls and clone size are taken from that table; D and trimming were inferred from the DNA. Here the sample table reports some 130,000 clones. V lost 6 bases and J lost 1, with 18 bases in between. Germline CDR1 reads KGHSH; CDR2 reads LQKENI. The CDR3 is 16 residues long. The chain couples TRBV18 to TRBJ1-1; unclear D gene. Sequencing input: PBMCs. This clonotype originated in a woman in her forties in good health and CMV-seronegative. The CDR3 is CASSPSRGLRNTEAFF. CDR3 sequence (DNA): TGTGCCAGCTCTCCTAGTCGCGGACTGAGGAACACTGAAGCTTTCTTT.